Listed below are T cell receptor beta chains from one sample, sequenced in a study of shared clonotypes between healthy human individuals. The data were produced by immunoSEQ multiplex PCR, yet TCRdb's version contains in-frame clones alone and is incomplete. The profile shows 550,000 to 750,000 clones, 92% of them singletons. The sample comprised naive CD8+ T cells sorted from blood. The receptor source for this set is a man aged 30 to 39 in good health. The CDR3 runs from the conserved cysteine through the conserved F or W. The D gene is left open where the match is weak. A clone size is listed for some rows: how often the clone was seen (once, few, many), or a class if it is expanded.

abundance: NA; v_gene: TRBV27; d_gene: TRBD2; j_gene: TRBJ2-7; CDR3nt: TGTGCCAGCAGATCGGGGGGGCTCTACGAGCAGTACTTC; CDR3aa: CASRSGGLYEQYF
abundance: NA; v_gene: TRBV27; d_gene: TRBD2; j_gene: TRBJ2-1; CDR3nt: TGTGCCAGCAGTTTATCGAGCGGGAGGGCTAATGAGCAGTTCTTC; CDR3aa: CASSLSSGRANEQFF
abundance: NA; v_gene: TRBV9; d_gene: NA; j_gene: TRBJ1-1; CDR3nt: TGTGCCAGCAGCGTAGTACAGGGTGACACTGAAGCTTTCTTT; CDR3aa: CASSVVQGDTEAFF
abundance: NA; v_gene: TRBV15; d_gene: NA; j_gene: TRBJ2-1; CDR3nt: TGTGCCACCAGCAGAGGGGACAACCCCTACAATGAGCAGTTCTTC; CDR3aa: CATSRGDNPYNEQFF
abundance: NA; v_gene: TRBV7-6; d_gene: NA; j_gene: TRBJ2-3; CDR3nt: TGTGCCAGCAGCACCCCAGGGGCAGGGGTCACAGATACGCAGTATTTT; CDR3aa: CASSTPGAGVTDTQYF
abundance: NA; v_gene: TRBV6-6; d_gene: NA; j_gene: TRBJ2-1; CDR3nt: TGTGCCAGCAGTTACACTAGAGAGCAGTTCTTC; CDR3aa: CASSYTREQFF
abundance: once; v_gene: TRBV7-9; d_gene: NA; j_gene: TRBJ2-5; CDR3nt: TGTGCCAGCAGCTCCCGTGAGACCCAGTACTTC; CDR3aa: CASSSRETQYF
abundance: NA; v_gene: TRBV10-3; d_gene: TRBD1; j_gene: TRBJ2-1; CDR3nt: TGTGCCATCGACAGGGGGGAAAACAATGAGCAGTTCTTC; CDR3aa: CAIDRGENNEQFF
abundance: NA; v_gene: TRBV27; d_gene: TRBD2; j_gene: TRBJ2-7; CDR3nt: TGTGCCAGCAGTCCATATTATAAGGGACTAGCGGACCTCTCCTACGAGCAGTACTTC; CDR3aa: CASSPYYKGLADLSYEQYF
abundance: NA; v_gene: TRBV4-1; d_gene: NA; j_gene: TRBJ2-7; CDR3nt: TGCGCCAGCAGCCAAGTAGTTTCCGGGACCACCTACGAGCAGTACTTC; CDR3aa: CASSQVVSGTTYEQYF
abundance: NA; v_gene: TRBV29-1; d_gene: TRBD2; j_gene: TRBJ2-7; CDR3nt: TGCAGCGTTGACTTTCTAGCGGGAGGGGCCTACGAGCAGTACTTC; CDR3aa: CSVDFLAGGAYEQYF
abundance: NA; v_gene: TRBV7-2; d_gene: TRBD2; j_gene: TRBJ2-1; CDR3nt: TGTGCCAGCAGCTGGACTAGCGGGAGAGACAATGAGCAGTTCTTC; CDR3aa: CASSWTSGRDNEQFF
abundance: NA; v_gene: TRBV5-4; d_gene: NA; j_gene: TRBJ2-1; CDR3nt: TGTGCCAGCAGCTTAGGAGGGAGCGCCTACAATGAGCAGTTCTTC; CDR3aa: CASSLGGSAYNEQFF
abundance: NA; v_gene: TRBV5-4; d_gene: TRBD2; j_gene: TRBJ2-5; CDR3nt: TGTGCCAGCAGCCCCTTTCTAGCGGGAGCCCAAGAGACCCAGTACTTC; CDR3aa: CASSPFLAGAQETQYF
abundance: NA; v_gene: TRBV10-1; d_gene: TRBD1; j_gene: TRBJ1-1; CDR3nt: TGCGCCAGCAGTGAGTACCGGGACTGGGGCAGGGGGCCGGCTGAAGCTTTCTTT; CDR3aa: CASSEYRDWGRGPAEAFF
abundance: NA; v_gene: TRBV27; d_gene: NA; j_gene: TRBJ1-5; CDR3nt: TGTGCCAGCAGTTTTTCCAATCAGCCCCAGCATTTT; CDR3aa: CASSFSNQPQHF
abundance: NA; v_gene: TRBV11-2; d_gene: TRBD2; j_gene: TRBJ2-1; CDR3nt: TGTGCCAGCAGCCCCCCGGGACTAGCGGGTTACAATGAGCAGTTCTTC; CDR3aa: CASSPPGLAGYNEQFF
abundance: NA; v_gene: TRBV7-9; d_gene: NA; j_gene: TRBJ2-7; CDR3nt: TGTGCCAGCAGCGTTAGCGAGATATACGAGCAGTACTTC; CDR3aa: CASSVSEIYEQYF
abundance: NA; v_gene: TRBV5-4; d_gene: TRBD1; j_gene: TRBJ2-2; CDR3nt: TGTGCCAGCAGCTTGAAGGCACAGGGGTTCACCGGGGAGCTGTTTTTT; CDR3aa: CASSLKAQGFTGELFF
abundance: NA; v_gene: TRBV27; d_gene: TRBD2; j_gene: TRBJ2-3; CDR3nt: TGTGCCAGCAGTTTAACCCTAGCGGGAGGGCCAGATACGCAGTATTTT; CDR3aa: CASSLTLAGGPDTQYF
abundance: NA; v_gene: TRBV27; d_gene: NA; j_gene: TRBJ2-1; CDR3nt: TGTGCCAGCAGTTTATTTGGAGGGAGGCGCAGCTCCTACAATGAGCAGTTCTTC; CDR3aa: CASSLFGGRRSSYNEQFF
abundance: NA; v_gene: TRBV9; d_gene: TRBD2; j_gene: TRBJ2-6; CDR3nt: TGTGCCAGCAGCTCCGAACGGGGGGGGTTGTCTTCTGGGGCCAACGTCCTGACTTTC; CDR3aa: CASSSERGGLSSGANVLTF
abundance: NA; v_gene: TRBV27; d_gene: NA; j_gene: TRBJ2-3; CDR3nt: TGTGCCAGCAAGGAGGGGTTCACAGATACGCAGTATTTT; CDR3aa: CASKEGFTDTQYF
abundance: NA; v_gene: TRBV6-6; d_gene: NA; j_gene: TRBJ2-5; CDR3nt: TGTGCCAGCAGTTATGGCCGCGGAGAGGGCCCAGAGACCCAGTACTTC; CDR3aa: CASSYGRGEGPETQYF
abundance: NA; v_gene: TRBV6-5; d_gene: NA; j_gene: TRBJ2-5; CDR3nt: TGTGCCAGCAGTTACGTACAGGGAAAGCAAGAGACCCAGTACTTC; CDR3aa: CASSYVQGKQETQYF
abundance: NA; v_gene: TRBV29-1; d_gene: TRBD2; j_gene: TRBJ2-5; CDR3nt: TGCAGCGCCATCCGGACTAGCGGGAGAAGGAAGCCAGGGGAGACCCAGTACTTC; CDR3aa: CSAIRTSGRRKPGETQYF
abundance: NA; v_gene: TRBV27; d_gene: NA; j_gene: TRBJ2-7; CDR3nt: TGTGCCAGCAGTTTATCTTGGGACGGGAGCTACGAGCAGTACTTC; CDR3aa: CASSLSWDGSYEQYF
abundance: once; v_gene: TRBV7-8; d_gene: NA; j_gene: TRBJ2-7; CDR3nt: TGTGCCAGCAGCTTAAGGGCCCCGGCAACCTACGAGCAGTACTTC; CDR3aa: CASSLRAPATYEQYF
abundance: NA; v_gene: TRBV7-7; d_gene: NA; j_gene: TRBJ2-7; CDR3nt: TGTGCTAGCAGCTTAGGCATTTCCTACGAGCAGTACTTC; CDR3aa: CASSLGISYEQYF
abundance: NA; v_gene: TRBV11-2; d_gene: NA; j_gene: TRBJ1-1; CDR3nt: TGTGCCAGCAGCGCTTTGGGCCCGTTAGGAGAAGCTTTCTTT; CDR3aa: CASSALGPLGEAFF
abundance: NA; v_gene: TRBV29-1; d_gene: TRBD1; j_gene: TRBJ1-2; CDR3nt: TGCAGCGACAACAGGGGCGACAACTATGGCTACACCTTC; CDR3aa: CSDNRGDNYGYTF
abundance: NA; v_gene: TRBV4-1; d_gene: NA; j_gene: TRBJ2-5; CDR3nt: TGCGCCAGCAGCCAAGGGCCAGGTTTGGACGTCTGGAGGGAGACCCAGTACTTC; CDR3aa: CASSQGPGLDVWRETQYF
abundance: NA; v_gene: TRBV7-9; d_gene: NA; j_gene: TRBJ2-3; CDR3nt: TGTGCCAGCACCTCCGAGCCGGCCCACACAGATACGCAGTATTTT; CDR3aa: CASTSEPAHTDTQYF
abundance: NA; v_gene: TRBV27; d_gene: TRBD2; j_gene: TRBJ2-7; CDR3nt: TGTGCCAGCAGGGGGACTAGCTCCTACGAGCAGTACTTC; CDR3aa: CASRGTSSYEQYF
abundance: NA; v_gene: TRBV7-9; d_gene: TRBD1; j_gene: TRBJ1-2; CDR3nt: TGTGCCAGCAGCACCACCACAGGGGACTATGGCTACACCTTC; CDR3aa: CASSTTTGDYGYTF
abundance: NA; v_gene: TRBV5-1; d_gene: TRBD1; j_gene: TRBJ2-7; CDR3nt: TGCGCCAGCAAGAAGACAGGGGCACCCTACGAGCAGTACTTC; CDR3aa: CASKKTGAPYEQYF
abundance: NA; v_gene: TRBV28; d_gene: NA; j_gene: TRBJ1-1; CDR3nt: TGTGCCAGCAGCTTACTGAACACTGAAGCTTTCTTT; CDR3aa: CASSLLNTEAFF
abundance: NA; v_gene: TRBV9; d_gene: NA; j_gene: TRBJ2-3; CDR3nt: TGTGCCAGCAGCGTAGATGGCAGGGGCACTGATACGCAGTATTTT; CDR3aa: CASSVDGRGTDTQYF
abundance: NA; v_gene: TRBV29-1; d_gene: NA; j_gene: TRBJ2-7; CDR3nt: TGCAGCGTTGAAGACGCGAGCTCCTACGAGCAGTACTTC; CDR3aa: CSVEDASSYEQYF
abundance: NA; v_gene: TRBV29-1; d_gene: NA; j_gene: TRBJ2-7; CDR3nt: TGCAGCGTTGAACTCTACCCCTACGAGCAGTACTTC; CDR3aa: CSVELYPYEQYF
abundance: NA; v_gene: TRBV28; d_gene: NA; j_gene: TRBJ1-4; CDR3nt: TGTGCCAGCAGGGTACGACAGGTGATAAATGAAAAACTGTTTTTT; CDR3aa: CASRVRQVINEKLFF
abundance: once; v_gene: TRBV27; d_gene: NA; j_gene: TRBJ2-1; CDR3nt: TGTGCCAGCAGTTTAGGGAACAATGAGCAGTTCTTC; CDR3aa: CASSLGNNEQFF
abundance: NA; v_gene: TRBV11-3; d_gene: TRBD1; j_gene: TRBJ2-1; CDR3nt: TGTGCCAGCAGTCAACTCGACGGGACAGGTTATAATGAGCAGTTCTTC; CDR3aa: CASSQLDGTGYNEQFF
abundance: NA; v_gene: TRBV6-6; d_gene: NA; j_gene: TRBJ2-3; CDR3nt: TGTGCCAGCAGTCCGGGGCGTCTTTTTTCAGATACGCAGTATTTT; CDR3aa: CASSPGRLFSDTQYF
abundance: NA; v_gene: TRBV27; d_gene: TRBD1; j_gene: TRBJ1-1; CDR3nt: TGTGCCAGCAGTCGACAGGGGGAGTACACTGAAGCTTTCTTT; CDR3aa: CASSRQGEYTEAFF
abundance: NA; v_gene: TRBV5-4; d_gene: NA; j_gene: TRBJ2-7; CDR3nt: TGTGCCAGCAGCCGAATACCGACAGACGAGCAGTACTTC; CDR3aa: CASSRIPTDEQYF
abundance: NA; v_gene: TRBV19; d_gene: TRBD1; j_gene: TRBJ2-2; CDR3nt: TGTGCCAGTAGTATCTCTCTAGAGGGGTGGACAGGGAACACCGGGGAGCTGTTTTTT; CDR3aa: CASSISLEGWTGNTGELFF
abundance: once; v_gene: TRBV9; d_gene: TRBD2; j_gene: TRBJ2-1; CDR3nt: TGTGCCAGCAGCGTAGCGTCGGGAGGCCTGGTTGAGCAGTTCTTC; CDR3aa: CASSVASGGLVEQFF
abundance: NA; v_gene: TRBV5-6; d_gene: NA; j_gene: TRBJ2-3; CDR3nt: TGTGCCAGCAGCTTTGGTTTCCCAGATACGCAGTATTTT; CDR3aa: CASSFGFPDTQYF
abundance: NA; v_gene: TRBV9; d_gene: NA; j_gene: TRBJ2-3; CDR3nt: TGTGCCAGCAGCGTAGCACGGGGGAGCGCAGATACGCAGTATTTT; CDR3aa: CASSVARGSADTQYF
abundance: NA; v_gene: TRBV4-3; d_gene: NA; j_gene: TRBJ2-5; CDR3nt: TGCGCCAGCAGCCAAGACACAGGGCGGGGAGAGACCCAGTACTTC; CDR3aa: CASSQDTGRGETQYF
abundance: NA; v_gene: TRBV7-6; d_gene: NA; j_gene: TRBJ2-3; CDR3nt: TGTGCCAGCAGCCCATTAGCCTCTCGCACAGATACGCAGTATTTT; CDR3aa: CASSPLASRTDTQYF
abundance: NA; v_gene: TRBV27; d_gene: NA; j_gene: TRBJ2-1; CDR3nt: TGTGCCAGCAGCCTTCGCCCCCAGTTCTTC; CDR3aa: CASSLRPQFF
abundance: NA; v_gene: TRBV28; d_gene: NA; j_gene: TRBJ2-1; CDR3nt: TGTGCCAGCAGGGGGGGGGCATACAATGAGCAGTTCTTC; CDR3aa: CASRGGAYNEQFF